These 21 T cell receptor beta chains were sequenced from one sample in a study of T cell responses to AZD1222 COVID-19 vaccine. Repertoires were generated with immunoSEQ multiplex PCR, while TCRdb's copy carries only in-frame clones and drops some. Of about 120,000 clones in the sample, over 75% were seen once. Sequenced here: peripheral blood, sampled on day 0 of MenACWY control vaccination. The source of these receptors is an adult in good health.

The chain joins TRBV11-2 to TRBJ2-1, with TRBD1 matching over 9 bases. From germline, CDR1 is SGHAT and CDR2 FQNNGV. The CDR3 extends over 15 amino acids. The trim removed 2 bases at V and 7 bases at J, leaving 6 bases unmatched. This CDR3 is CASSLTQGAENEQFF. For the CDR3, the DNA is TGTGCCAGCAGCTTAACACAGGGGGCGGAAAATGAGCAGTTCTTC.

This clone has more than one count but fewer than ten. This rearrangement joins TRBV6-5 to TRBJ1-1; tentatively, D is TRBD1 (6 bases). V gave up 6 bases and J gave up 4 bases, with 15 bases separating them. Germline CDR1 reads MNHEY; CDR2 reads SVGAGI. The CDR3 extends over 14 amino acids. DNA for the CDR3: TGTGCCAGCAGGAGGGGGGCAGGGAGCACTGAAGCTTTCTTT. Amino acids: CASRRGAGSTEAFF.

In its sample, this clone was seen once. One end of the junction varies from germline; a read error may be responsible. This chain connects TRBV5-1 to TRBJ1-1, with a weak D call TRBD1 (6 bases). The CDR3 totals 15 residues. Germline values: CDR1 SGHRS, CDR2 YFSETQ. The CDR3 bases are TGCGCCAGCAGCTTGGGACAGGCCAATCCGGGGACGTCAATCTTT. Translating gives CASSLGQANPGTSIF. The complete variable domain, with remaining parts taken from reference TRBV5-1 and TRBJ1-1, reads KAGVTQTPRYLIKTRGQQVTLSCSPISGHRSVSWYQQTPGQGLQFLFEYFSETQRNKGNFPGRFSGRQFSNSRSEMNVSTLELGDSALYLCASSLGQANPGTSIFGQGTRLTVV.

This chain joins TRBV3-1 (or the pseudogene TRBV3-2) and TRBJ2-3; 13 nucleotides line up with TRBD2. The germline V gene encodes CDR1 LGHDT and CDR2 YNNKEL (reference sequence). Unmatched junction bases numbered 5, after V lost 4 bases and J lost 1 base. The CDR3 consists of 17 residues. CDR3 amino acids: CASSLRTSGGRTDTQYF. For the CDR3, the DNA is TGTGCCAGCAGCCTACGGACTAGCGGGGGACGCACAGATACGCAGTATTTT.

This chain uses TRBV5-1 with TRBJ1-1; D possibly corresponds to TRBD1 (5 bases). The CDR3 covers 12 residues. V dropped 4 bases and J dropped 7 bases, with 11 bases sitting between them. Germline CDR1 and CDR2: SGHRS and YFSETQ. The CDR3 protein is CASSPDSLEAFF. The CDR3 DNA reads TGCGCCAGCAGCCCTGACAGTCTTGAAGCTTTCTTT. The full variable domain, in which reference TRBV5-1 and TRBJ1-1 provide the parts outside the CDR3, is KAGVTQTPRYLIKTRGQQVTLSCSPISGHRSVSWYQQTPGQGLQFLFEYFSETQRNKGNFPGRFSGRQFSNSRSEMNVSTLELGDSALYLCASSPDSLEAFFGQGTRLTVV.

A single count supports this clone. This sequence joins TRBV7-9 and TRBJ2-7, with 7 bases fitting TRBD2. Per the germline V gene, CDR1 is SEHNR and CDR2 is FQNEAQ (reference sequence). The length of the CDR3 is 14 residues. J gave up 3 bases and V 4 bases, and 6 bases lay outside the gene matches. CDR3 coding DNA: TGTGCCAGCAGCTCCGGGACTAACTACTACGAGCAGTACTTC. Protein sequence: CASSSGTNYYEQYF.

The V call is TRBV7-9, the J call TRBJ1-5; the D is unclear. Germline V lookup: CDR1 SEHNR, CDR2 FQNEAQ (reference sequence). The CDR3 sequence is 14 residues long. V was clipped by 1 base and J by 5 bases, with 9 bases between them. The CDR3 loop is CASSLGGSHQPQHF. DNA for the CDR3: TGTGCCAGCAGCTTAGGAGGGTCCCATCAGCCCCAGCATTTT. The full variable domain, with the rest looked up from reference TRBV7-9 and TRBJ1-5, is DTGVSQNPRHKITKRGQNVTFRCDPISEHNRLYWYRQTLGQGPEFLTYFQNEAQLEKSRLLSDRFSAERPKGSFSTLEIQRTEQGDSAMYLCASSLGGSHQPQHFGDGTRLSIL.

The J gene is TRBJ2-1, the V gene TRBV9; 11 bases are a match to TRBD2. The germline gives CDR1 SGDLS, CDR2 YYNGEE. The junction had 21 bases not matched to a gene; V was cut back by 3 bases and J by 7 bases. This CDR3 has 20 residues. DNA for the CDR3: TGTGCCAGCAGCGAGTCAGCCCATGAGGGCTTAGCGGGGGGGAGGAATGAGCAGTTCTTC. Its protein is CASSESAHEGLAGGRNEQFF. Together with reference TRBV9 and TRBJ2-1, the CDR3 gives the full variable domain: DSGVTQTPKHLITATGQRVTLRCSPRSGDLSVYWYQQSLDQGLQFLIQYYNGEERAKGNILERFSAQQFPDLHSELNLSSLELGDSALYFCASSESAHEGLAGGRNEQFFGPGTRLTVL.

This clone turned up a few times. Other DNA sequences in this specimen translate into the identical CDR3. The chain joins TRBV24-1 to TRBJ1-1; 8 nucleotides align to TRBD1. CDR1 is KGHDR, CDR2 SFDVKD, per germline. The CDR3 loop spans 15 amino acids. After removal of 4 bases from V and 1 base from J, the junction contained 4 bases not matched to a gene. The DNA for the CDR3 is TGTGCCACCAGTGACCCAGGACAGGGGAACACTGAAGCTTTCTTT. This encodes CATSDPGQGNTEAFF.

The CDR3 sequence is CASSISRASTDTQYF. CDR3 DNA: TGTGCCAGTAGTATTAGCAGGGCTAGTACAGATACGCAGTATTTT. The chain joins TRBV19 to TRBJ2-3, with D tentatively TRBD1 (5 bases). The CDR3 covers 15 residues. V lost 3 bases, J lost 3 bases, and 13 bases lay in between. Germline V gene data show CDR1 as LNHDA and CDR2 as SQIVND (reference sequence).

This chain joins TRBV9 and TRBJ1-1; D uncertain. V was shortened by 0 bases and J by 0 bases, with 6 bases between the two germline ends. Germline loops: CDR1 SGDLS, CDR2 YYNGEE. CDR3 size: 14 residues. In DNA form, the CDR3 reads TGTGCCAGCAGCGTAGCAGCGTTGAACACTGAAGCTTTCTTT. Translated, it gives CASSVAALNTEAFF.

The chain joins TRBV29-1 to TRBJ1-1; TRBD1 is a possible D gene (6 bases). Germline-derived CDR1 and CDR2 are SQVTM and ANQGSEA. V was pared by 6 bases and J by 0 bases, with 17 bases between. This CDR3 region has 15 residues. CDR3 sequence reads: CSVQGRELLNTEAFF. CDR3 bases: TGCAGCGTCCAGGGGCGGGAATTATTGAACACTGAAGCTTTCTTT. Filled out from reference TRBV29-1 and TRBJ1-1, the complete variable domain reads SAVISQKPSRDICQRGTSLTIQCQVDSQVTMMFWYRQQPGQSLTLIATANQGSEATYESGFVIDKFPISRPNLTFSTLTVSNMSPEDSSIYLCSVQGRELLNTEAFFGQGTRLTVV.

This clone was observed a few times. The chain recombines TRBV16 with TRBJ1-2; D might be TRBD1 (5 bases). The germline gives CDR1 KGHSY, CDR2 FQNENV. The CDR3 runs 15 residues. The germline V and J ends were trimmed by 4 bases and 6 bases, with 18 bases remaining between them. CDR3 sequence (DNA): TGTGCCAGCAGCCCGCTAGCAAACCAGGGACATGGCTACACCTTC. It codes for CASSPLANQGHGYTF.

The chain couples TRBV3-1 (or the pseudogene TRBV3-2) to TRBJ1-4, with 7 bases matching TRBD1. Trimming took 4 bases from V and 6 from J; bases not matched to a gene: 5. The CDR3 totals 14 residues. Germline V gives CDR1 LGHDT, CDR2 YNNKEL (reference sequence). The CDR3 coding sequence is TGTGCCAGCAGCCCATACAGGGGTGATGAAAAACTGTTTTTT. This translates into CASSPYRGDEKLFF.

The CDR3 here is CATSGTGFEGSLNNEQFF. The CDR3 nucleotides read TGTGCCACCAGTGGAACGGGGTTTGAAGGGTCCCTCAACAATGAGCAGTTCTTC. This rearrangement joins TRBV24-1 to TRBJ2-1; D might be TRBD2 (5 bases). The germline V gene has CDR1 KGHDR and CDR2 SFDVKD. Trimming removed 5 bases at V and 5 bases at J, with 24 bases between. The CDR3 has 18 amino acids.

This chain links TRBV4-3 with TRBJ2-4; a possible D gene is TRBD2 (5 bases). V dropped 0 bases and J dropped 0 bases, with 12 bases sitting between them. Germline V gene data show CDR1 as LGHNA and CDR2 as YSLEER. There are 17 residues in the CDR3. The CDR3 is CASSQDLRVQAKNIQYF. In DNA, the CDR3 is TGCGCCAGCAGCCAAGATCTGAGGGTACAAGCCAAAAACATTCAGTACTTC.

This sequence joins TRBV6-4 and TRBJ2-3; 13 nucleotides align to TRBD2. The CDR3 covers 16 residues. CDR1 is MRHNA, CDR2 SNTAGT, per germline. J lost 0 bases, V lost 5 bases, and 2 bases had no gene match. The CDR3 DNA follows: TGTGCCAGCAGTCCGACTAGCGGGGGGAGCACAGATACGCAGTATTTT. Translated, it gives CASSPTSGGSTDTQYF.

The chain employs TRBV4-2 and TRBJ1-1; D is possibly TRBD1 (5 bases). The CDR3 has 15 amino acids. Trimming removed 1 base from V and 5 bases from J, with 14 bases in between. CDR1 and CDR2 (germline): LGHNA, YNFKEQ. The CDR3 spells CASSQVPDGGTEAFF. The CDR3 DNA sequence: TGTGCCAGCAGCCAAGTTCCGGACGGGGGGACTGAAGCTTTCTTT.

This chain joins TRBV24-1 and TRBJ1-2; maybe TRBD1 (6 bases). Germline CDR1 and CDR2: KGHDR and SFDVKD. V was trimmed by 0 bases and J by 6 bases, leaving 10 bases between them. This CDR3 comprises 14 residues. The CDR3 DNA sequence: TGTGCCACCAGTGATTTGTCAGGGGCCAATGGCTACACCTTC. This translates into CATSDLSGANGYTF.

CDR3 bases: TGTGCCAGCTCAAATCGCCAAGCGCAGTATTTT. This gives the protein CASSNRQAQYF. The chain recombines TRBV12-3 or TRBV12-4 with TRBJ2-3, with D unclear. The CDR3 consists of 11 residues. V shed 8 bases and J shed 10 bases, with 13 bases lying between them.

This clone has just one count. V gene TRBV4-3 combines with J gene TRBJ2-3, with D uncertain. Germline V gives CDR1 LGHNA, CDR2 YSLEER. The CDR3 covers 18 residues. V was cut by 0 bases and J by 2 bases, with 18 bases left in between. The CDR3 sequence is CASSQDKVVGGATDTQYF. DNA for the CDR3: TGCGCCAGCAGCCAAGATAAGGTCGTCGGCGGAGCCACAGATACGCAGTATTTT.